Reported below is one T cell receptor (beta chain). This entry belongs to a study of blood T cell repertoires in COVID-19. Study context: Whether acute or convalescent, the COVID-19 samples came from the United States, Italy and Spain. T cells, B-cell-depleted T cells, or PBMCs supplied cDNA or gDNA.

V lost 1 base and J 7 bases, leaving 13 bases between the germline ends. The CDR3 runs to 15 residues. The germline V gene encodes CDR1 SGHVS and CDR2 FQNEAQ. In the original analysis: Estimation of nucleated cell counts relied on the amplification of reference gene primers. Measured with immunoSEQ multiplex PCR; TCRdb has only the in-frame clones, and not every one. Clone size and the V and J calls come from that table; the DNA yielded D and trimming. The sample lists approximately 260,000 clones, 70% to 90% occurring once. The TCR was taken from a woman in her seventies with acute or convalescent COVID-19. Source material: peripheral blood. The chain recombines TRBV7-8 with TRBJ1-4; D is possibly TRBD1 (6 bases). DNA for the CDR3: TGTGCCAGCAGCTTAGAGGACAGAAAGGGTGAAAAACTGTTTTTT. Protein: CASSLEDRKGEKLFF.